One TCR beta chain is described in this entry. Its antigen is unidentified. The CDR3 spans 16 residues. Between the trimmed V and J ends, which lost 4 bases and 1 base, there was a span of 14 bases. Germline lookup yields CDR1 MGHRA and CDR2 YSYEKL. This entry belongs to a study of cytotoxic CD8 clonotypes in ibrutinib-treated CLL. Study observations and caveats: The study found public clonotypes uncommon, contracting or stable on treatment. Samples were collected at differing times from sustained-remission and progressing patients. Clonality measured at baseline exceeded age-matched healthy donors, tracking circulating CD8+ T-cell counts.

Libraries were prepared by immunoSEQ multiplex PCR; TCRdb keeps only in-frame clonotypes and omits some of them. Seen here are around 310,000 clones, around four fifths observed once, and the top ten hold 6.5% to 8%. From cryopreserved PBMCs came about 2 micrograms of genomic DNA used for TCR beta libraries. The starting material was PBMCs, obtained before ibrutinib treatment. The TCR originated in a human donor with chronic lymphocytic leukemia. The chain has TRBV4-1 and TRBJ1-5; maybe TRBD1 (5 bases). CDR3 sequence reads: CASSPRGRLSNQPQHF. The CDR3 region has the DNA TGCGCCAGCAGCCCGAGGGGACGGCTGAGCAATCAGCCCCAGCATTTT.